These 14 T cell receptor beta chains originate from one sample sequenced in a study of blood T cell repertoires in COVID-19. Clones were read by immunoSEQ multiplex PCR, and TCRdb kept only the in-frame ones, dropping some. The sample holds around 270,000 clones, 84% seen once. The material sequenced was peripheral blood. Source of these receptors: a woman between 35 and 50 years old who had recovered from COVID-19.

The chain uses TRBV4-2 and TRBJ1-5; D may be TRBD1 (6 bases). Germline loops: CDR1 LGHNA, CDR2 YNFKEQ. The V end was cut by 4 bases, the J end by 11 bases, with 21 bases between. The CDR3 is 15 amino acids. The CDR3 sequence is CASSPSRTAPRAQHF. The DNA for the CDR3 is TGTGCCAGCAGCCCAAGCCGGACAGCCCCCAGGGCCCAGCATTTT.

The rearrangement uses TRBV6-1 and TRBJ2-4, with TRBD1 as a possible D gene (5 bases). This CDR3 spans 16 amino acids. Deletions cut 3 bases from V and 9 bases from J, with 21 bases between. Germline-derived CDR1 and CDR2 are MNHNS and SASEGT. CDR3 sequence reads: CASSDQTASLRGIQYF. CDR3 nucleotide sequence: TGTGCCAGCAGTGATCAGACAGCGAGTTTAAGGGGCATTCAGTACTTC.

This sequence joins TRBV7-9 and TRBJ1-1; D is uncertain. The CDR3 has 14 amino acids. CDR1 and CDR2 from the germline V gene are SEHNR and FQNEAQ (reference sequence). Between the trimmed V and J ends, which lost 1 base and 0 bases, there was a span of 6 bases. DNA of the CDR3: TGTGCCAGCAGCTTAGACACAATGAACACTGAAGCTTTCTTT. This sequence encodes CASSLDTMNTEAFF. Drawing the rest from reference TRBV7-9 and TRBJ1-1, the complete variable domain is DTGVSQNPRHKITKRGQNVTFRCDPISEHNRLYWYRQTLGQGPEFLTYFQNEAQLEKSRLLSDRFSAERPKGSFSTLEIQRTEQGDSAMYLCASSLDTMNTEAFFGQGTRLTVV.

The chain uses TRBV10-3 and TRBJ1-2, with TRBD1 matching 9 bases. Germline loops: CDR1 ENHRY, CDR2 SYGVKD. The CDR3 consists of 14 residues. Trimming at V came to 5 bases and at J to 1 base, leaving 2 bases not matched to a gene. The CDR3 reads CAISTGGNNYGYTF. The CDR3 coding sequence is TGTGCCATCAGTACAGGGGGCAATAACTATGGCTACACCTTC.

The rearrangement uses TRBV7-9 and TRBJ1-5; TRBD1 matches 7 bases. CDR3 length: 15 residues. The germline V gene encodes CDR1 SEHNR and CDR2 FQNEAQ (reference sequence). V lost 5 bases to trimming and J lost 0 bases; unmatched junction nucleotides: 4. CDR3 amino acids: CASSRGQNSNQPQHF. CDR3 nucleotides: TGTGCCAGCAGCAGGGGACAGAATAGCAATCAGCCCCAGCATTTT. The whole variable domain, filled in from reference TRBV7-9 and TRBJ1-5, reads DTGVSQNPRHKITKRGQNVTFRCDPISEHNRLYWYRQTLGQGPEFLTYFQNEAQLEKSRLLSDRFSAERPKGSFSTLEIQRTEQGDSAMYLCASSRGQNSNQPQHFGDGTRLSIL.

The chain employs TRBV6-5 and TRBJ1-1, with D possibly TRBD1 on 6 matching bases. V was cut by 3 bases and J by 6 bases, with 17 bases left in between. This CDR3 region has 15 residues. The V gene's germline CDR1 is MNHEY and CDR2 SVGAGI. The CDR3 DNA is TGTGCCAGCAGTTATGACGGGACATCGGTGGCTGAAGCTTTCTTT. Translated: CASSYDGTSVAEAFF.

The chain joins TRBV6-1 to TRBJ1-2; 7 bases line up with TRBD1. The CDR3 is 17 amino acids. Germline V gene data show CDR1 as MNHNS and CDR2 as SASEGT. J was trimmed by 4 bases and V by 7 bases; bases with no gene match: 18. The CDR3 DNA sequence: TGTGCCAGCATTGAGTCCCCTATGGGACAGACAATCTATGGCTACACCTTC. Translated: CASIESPMGQTIYGYTF.

The rearrangement joins TRBV24-1 to TRBJ1-1; 7 bases agree with TRBD1. The CDR3 loop spans 15 amino acids. V lost 7 bases, J lost 6 bases, and 13 bases stayed unmatched. CDR1 and CDR2 (germline): KGHDR, SFDVKD. The CDR3 here is CATSRTGGPGAEAFF. The CDR3, as DNA: TGTGCCACCAGCCGGACAGGTGGGCCCGGGGCTGAAGCTTTCTTT.

This clone has more than one count but fewer than ten. This sequence joins TRBV27 and TRBJ2-3; 11 bases map to TRBD1. The J segment lost 2 bases and the V segment lost 6 bases, leaving 4 bases of the junction unmatched. The CDR3 is 15 residues long. The germline V gene encodes CDR1 MNHEY and CDR2 SMNVEV (reference sequence). CDR3 in DNA: TGTGCCAGCAGGAAGGACAGGGGGCACACAGATACGCAGTATTTT. It codes for CASRKDRGHTDTQYF.

This clone has more than one count but fewer than ten. The chain joins TRBV3-1 (or the pseudogene TRBV3-2) to TRBJ1-2, with D tentatively TRBD1 (5 bases). Trimming removed 4 bases at V and 4 bases at J, with 13 bases between. The CDR3 extends over 14 amino acids. Germline CDR1 and CDR2: LGHDT and YNNKEL (reference sequence). The CDR3 coding sequence is TGTGCCAGCAGCCCGACCACAGGAACCTATGGCTACACCTTC. Amino acid sequence: CASSPTTGTYGYTF.

The chain links TRBV13 to TRBJ1-6, with D unresolved. The CDR3 is 15 amino acids. Germline V gives CDR1 PRHDT, CDR2 FYEKMQ (reference sequence). V shed 9 bases and J shed 0 bases, with 12 bases lying between them. The CDR3 nucleotides are TGTGCCAGTCGAATGAGGAGCTCCTATAATTCACCCCTCCACTTT. It yields the protein CASRMRSSYNSPLHF.

V usage is TRBV2 and J usage is TRBJ1-2, with 10 bases matching TRBD1. CDR3 size: 14 residues. V shed 9 bases and J 4 bases; nucleotides not matched to a gene: 8. Per germline, CDR1 SNHLY and CDR2 FYNNEI. The CDR3 reads CASRRTGGSYGYTF. DNA of the CDR3: TGTGCCAGTAGGAGGACAGGGGGTTCCTATGGCTACACCTTC.

The chain has TRBV3-1 (or the pseudogene TRBV3-2) and TRBJ2-1; possible D gene TRBD1, 5 bases. From germline, CDR1 is LGHDT and CDR2 YNNKEL (reference sequence). V was trimmed by 0 bases and J by 8 bases, leaving 14 bases between them. CDR3 size: 15 residues. The CDR3 sequence is CASSQDGARSDEQFF. The CDR3 DNA is TGTGCCAGCAGCCAAGATGGGGCCAGGAGTGATGAGCAGTTCTTC.

This chain uses TRBV6-5 with TRBJ2-2; a possible D gene is TRBD1 (5 bases). The V end was cut by 5 bases, the J end by 4 bases, with 11 bases between. The CDR3 is 14 amino acids. The germline gives CDR1 MNHEY, CDR2 SVGAGI. The CDR3 DNA reads TGTGCCAGCAGTCAACCAAGGGGCACCGGGGAGCTGTTTTTT. This sequence encodes CASSQPRGTGELFF.